This T cell receptor beta chain was documented in a study of CD8 T cells in Susac syndrome. The study's findings and limits: Repertoires of Susac syndrome CD4+ T cells lacked clonal expansion.

The count of this clonotype is one. Its matching antigen is unknown. V lost 5 bases to trimming and J lost 4 bases, with 11 bases between them. The CDR3 sequence is 13 residues long. Germline CDR1 is SEHNR and CDR2 is FQNEAQ (reference sequence). An input of 0.5 to 1 ug of RNA was subjected to reverse transcription using random hexamers. TCRdb analysed the immunoSEQ multiplex PCR reads with MiXCR anew, one entry per CDR3 protein. The top ten clones hold 0.084% of a sample with 140,000 to 150,000 distinct CDR3 sequences, 90% to 96% of them seen once. Specimen: CD4+ T cells from PBMCs. The receptor comes from a human donor with Susac syndrome. The rearrangement joins TRBV7-9 to TRBJ1-2; no definite D call. The CDR3 DNA is TGTGCCAGCAGCATCGACTCTATCTATGGCTACACCTTC. It yields the protein CASSIDSIYGYTF.